This passage covers 19 T cell receptor beta chains from one sample sequenced in a study of T cells after yellow fever vaccination. TCRdb redid the calling of the 5' RACE reads with MiXCR, one entry per CDR3 protein. The sample shows 200,000 to 300,000 distinct CDR3 sequences, less than 7.5% of them seen only once. The input for sequencing was CD4+ T cells sorted from PBMCs, taken on the day of the yellow fever booster vaccination. Receptors originate from a man aged 25-45 years who received the YFV17D yellow fever vaccine.

The V and J genes are TRBV5-5 and TRBJ1-1; D not certain. This CDR3 contains 14 residues. V was cut by 2 bases and J by 1 base, with 9 bases left in between. Per germline, CDR1 SGHKS and CDR2 YYEKEE (reference sequence). The DNA for the CDR3 is TGTGCCAGCAGCTTTTCGCCTCAGAACACTGAAGCTTTCTTT. Encoded protein: CASSFSPQNTEAFF.

The table lists this clonotype with many counts. The chain is built from TRBV12-3 or TRBV12-4 and TRBJ2-1; D is unresolved. V was pared by 1 base and J by 6 bases, with 4 bases between. The length of the CDR3 is 12 residues. CDR3 in DNA: TGTGCCAGCAGTTTAGGTTTCAATGAGCAGTTCTTC. Its translation is CASSLGFNEQFF.

This clonotype was picked up a small number of times. CDR3 DNA: TGCAGTGCCAAACCACCGACAGTAAATGGCTACACCTTC. Translating gives CSAKPPTVNGYTF. J is TRBJ1-2 and V is TRBV20-1; tentative D call: TRBD1 (5 bases). V lost 6 bases, J lost 6 bases, and 17 bases lay in between. The length of the CDR3 is 13 residues. Germline V gene lookup returns CDR1 DFQATT and CDR2 SNEGSKA (reference sequence).

The sample holds a few counts of this clonotype. The V gene is TRBV5-1, the J gene TRBJ2-7; no reliable D call. Trimming removed 2 bases from V and 2 bases from J, with 8 bases in between. This CDR3 is built from 13 residues. Germline CDR1 reads SGHRS; CDR2 reads YFSETQ. CDR3 nucleotides: TGCGCCAGCAGCTTCGACCCTGCCTACGAGCAGTACTTC. It specifies CASSFDPAYEQYF.

This clonotype was seen a handful of times. The rearrangement links TRBV5-1 to TRBJ2-1; D could derive from TRBD1 or TRBD2 (8 bases each). V gave up 4 bases and J gave up 0 bases, with 26 bases separating them. The germline V gene encodes CDR1 SGHRS and CDR2 YFSETQ. The CDR3 is 20 residues long. In nucleotides, the CDR3 is TGCGCCAGCAGCAGCGGACAGGGAGCCATAGCGGGATACTCCTACAATGAGCAGTTCTTC. Its translation is CASSSGQGAIAGYSYNEQFF.

The chain carries TRBV5-1 and TRBJ2-6; weak D call: TRBD2 (5 bases). Germline CDR1 reads SGHRS; CDR2 reads YFSETQ. Between the trimmed V and J ends, which lost 0 bases and 4 bases, there was a span of 11 bases. This CDR3 is 16 amino acids long. The CDR3 loop is CASSLERVSGANVLTF. The CDR3 DNA reads as TGCGCCAGCAGCTTGGAGAGGGTATCGGGGGCCAACGTCCTGACTTTC.

The rearrangement links TRBV20-1 to TRBJ2-7; D perhaps matches TRBD2 (5 bases). This CDR3 has 15 residues. The V gene lost 0 bases and the J gene lost 3 bases, with 15 bases spanning the gap. Germline V gene data show CDR1 as DFQATT and CDR2 as SNEGSKA (reference sequence). The DNA of the CDR3 is TGCAGTGCTAGAGACCCAACCAGAGGGTTCTACGAGCAGTACTTC. Amino acids: CSARDPTRGFYEQYF.

This clonotype turned up a few times. The gene calls are TRBV7-2 and TRBJ2-3; D not certain. The V gene's germline CDR1 is SGHTA and CDR2 FQGNSA. The CDR3 runs to 12 residues. The V and J ends lost 2 bases and 5 bases respectively, with 5 bases between them. The CDR3 here is CASSLKVDTQYF. CDR3 nucleotides: TGTGCCAGCAGCTTAAAGGTAGATACGCAGTATTTT.

The J gene is TRBJ1-6, the V gene TRBV20-1; perhaps TRBD1 as D (5 bases). The CDR3 has 14 amino acids. Germline CDR1 and CDR2: DFQATT and SNEGSKA (reference sequence). Trimming took 6 bases from V and 8 from J, leaving 17 bases between them. The chain's CDR3 is CSARIWGRDSPLHF. As DNA, the CDR3 is TGCAGTGCCCGGATTTGGGGCCGAGATTCACCCCTCCACTTT.

Only a few counts were recorded for this clonotype. The rearrangement uses TRBV7-9 and TRBJ2-3; D is uncertain. Trimming took off 3 bases at V and 1 base at J, with 11 bases between the two ends. The CDR3 is made up of 15 amino acids. Germline-derived CDR1 and CDR2 are SEHNR and FQNEAQ (reference sequence). This chain's CDR3 is CASSFNQGGTDTQYF. The CDR3, as DNA: TGTGCCAGCAGCTTCAATCAAGGCGGCACAGATACGCAGTATTTT.

This clonotype came up a few times. The chain is built from TRBV6-5 and TRBJ2-7, with 8 bases aligning to TRBD1. V was clipped by 2 bases and J by 2 bases; unmatched bases: 5. The CDR3 loop spans 15 amino acids. Germline V gives CDR1 MNHEY, CDR2 SVGAGI. This CDR3 reads CASSYIRDRTYEQYF. In DNA, the CDR3 is TGTGCCAGCAGTTACATCCGGGACAGGACCTACGAGCAGTACTTC.

This clonotype was seen at least ten times. The V and J genes are TRBV27 and TRBJ2-3; 9 nucleotides match TRBD2. The CDR3 contains 14 residues. J lost 5 bases, V lost 3 bases, and 3 bases had no gene match. CDR1 and CDR2 from the germline V gene are MNHEY and SMNVEV (reference sequence). The CDR3 DNA reads TGTGCCAGCAGTTTTAGCGGGAGCCGAGATACGCAGTATTTT. It yields the protein CASSFSGSRDTQYF.

This clonotype was counted many times. The chain is built from TRBV5-1 and TRBJ2-5; TRBD1 matches at 7 bases. Germline V gives CDR1 SGHRS, CDR2 YFSETQ. CDR3 length equals 14 residues. The junction had 3 bases not matched to a gene; V was cut back by 0 bases and J by 4 bases. The CDR3 DNA sequence: TGCGCCAGCAGCTTGGGTGACAGGGTAGAGACCCAGTACTTC. It encodes CASSLGDRVETQYF.

This clonotype was detected only a few times. The chain combines TRBV3-1 with TRBJ2-1; 12 nucleotides agree with TRBD2. J was trimmed by 14 bases and V by 1 base; bases with no gene match: 6. Germline loops: CDR1 LGHDT, CDR2 YNNKEL (reference sequence). The CDR3 sequence is 14 residues long. CDR3 DNA sequence: TGTGCCAGCAGCCAAGCGACACTAGCGGGAGGCAAGTTCTTC. It yields the protein CASSQATLAGGKFF.

This clonotype showed up many times. The chain combines TRBV20-1 with TRBJ2-7; tentative D call: TRBD1 (6 bases). The CDR3 sequence is 13 residues long. The V and J ends lost 0 bases and 9 bases respectively, with 15 bases between them. Germline loops: CDR1 DFQATT, CDR2 SNEGSKA (reference sequence). The CDR3 nucleotides read TGCAGTGCTAGAGAAGACAGGTCCCTTCGGCAGTACTTC. Translation: CSAREDRSLRQYF.

As regards this clonotype: This clone may be a read error of a much larger clone one base away. V and J are TRBV7-2 and TRBJ1-4; weak D call: TRBD1 (6 bases). CDR3 size: 11 residues. The germline V and J ends were trimmed by 7 bases and 12 bases, with 12 bases remaining between them. Germline CDR1 and CDR2: SGHTA and FQGNSA. The CDR3 spells CASKGDRQLFF. The CDR3 DNA is TGTGCCAGCAAGGGAGACAGGCAACTGTTTTTT.

This clonotype came up many times. This chain uses TRBV14 with TRBJ2-1; D is unresolved. Trimming took off 1 base at V and 5 bases at J, with 6 bases between the two ends. The CDR3 totals 13 residues. Germline V lookup: CDR1 SGHDN, CDR2 FVKESK. Written as DNA, the CDR3 is TGTGCCAGCAGCCAAGGGACCAACAATGAGCAGTTCTTC. Its protein is CASSQGTNNEQFF. Full variable domain (rest looked up from reference TRBV14 and TRBJ2-1): EAGVTQFPSHSVIEKGQTVTLRCDPISGHDNLYWYRRVMGKEIKFLLHFVKESKQDESGMPNNRFLAERTGGTYSTLKVQPAELEDSGVYFCASSQGTNNEQFFGPGTRLTVL.

This clonotype occurred a few times. The chain is built from TRBV12-3 or TRBV12-4 and TRBJ1-1; D might be TRBD1 (5 bases). CDR3 length: 13 residues. V was cut by 3 bases and J by 8 bases, with 13 bases left in between. The CDR3 protein is CASSFGTEVEAFF. The CDR3 DNA sequence: TGTGCCAGCAGTTTCGGGACCGAGGTAGAAGCTTTCTTT.

V gene TRBV20-1 combines with J gene TRBJ2-7, with 9 bases identical to TRBD1. The trim removed 2 bases at V and 3 bases at J, leaving 5 bases unmatched. Germline lookup yields CDR1 DFQATT and CDR2 SNEGSKA (reference sequence). The CDR3 is made up of 14 amino acids. DNA for the CDR3: TGCAGTGCTAGAAGACAGGGGGGGATCTACGAGCAGTACTTC. Residues: CSARRQGGIYEQYF.